The entry below gives a single T cell receptor beta chain sequence along with its context. This sample stems from a study of blood T cell repertoires in COVID-19. In Cohort 3, a recovered donor had either two negative PCRs, clearance, or symptom resolution. This CDR3 comprises 13 residues. With 4 bases removed from V and 5 bases from J, the gap between germline ends came to 9 bases. TCRdb's copy holds only in-frame clones and misses some; the assay was immunoSEQ multiplex PCR. This table holds around 210,000 clones, more than 70% found once. This sequence was found in a young woman who had recovered from COVID-19. The rearrangement joins TRBV23-1 to TRBJ1-5, with D unclear. TRBV23-1 is annotated as an ORF whose role is uncertain. Sample: PBMCs or T cells enriched from blood (not recorded which). The CDR3 DNA is TGCGCCAGCAGTCCCCGAGATGATCAGCCCCAGCATTTT. Encoded protein: CASSPRDDQPQHF.